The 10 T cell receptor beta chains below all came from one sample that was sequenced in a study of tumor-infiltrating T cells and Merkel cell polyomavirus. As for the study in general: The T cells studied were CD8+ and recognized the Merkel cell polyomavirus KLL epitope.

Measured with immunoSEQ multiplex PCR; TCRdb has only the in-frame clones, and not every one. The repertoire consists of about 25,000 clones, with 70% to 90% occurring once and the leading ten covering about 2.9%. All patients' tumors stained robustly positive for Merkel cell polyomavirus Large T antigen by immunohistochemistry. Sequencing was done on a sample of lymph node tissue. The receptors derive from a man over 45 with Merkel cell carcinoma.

The CDR3 sequence is CASSSGGSRTDTQYF. DNA of the CDR3: TGTGCCAGCAGCTCAGGGGGTTCACGCACAGATACGCAGTATTTT. The chain combines TRBV6-4 with TRBJ2-3, with 7 positions matching TRBD1. The junction had 7 bases not matched to a gene; V was cut back by 6 bases and J by 1 base. Germline V gene lookup returns CDR1 MRHNA and CDR2 SNTAGT. The CDR3 consists of 15 residues.

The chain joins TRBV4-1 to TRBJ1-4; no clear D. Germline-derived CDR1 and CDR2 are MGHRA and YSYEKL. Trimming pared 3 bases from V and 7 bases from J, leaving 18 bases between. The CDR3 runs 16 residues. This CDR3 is CASSHLSTPTGEKLFF. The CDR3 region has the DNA TGCGCCAGCAGCCACCTCTCGACCCCGACGGGTGAAAAACTGTTTTTT.

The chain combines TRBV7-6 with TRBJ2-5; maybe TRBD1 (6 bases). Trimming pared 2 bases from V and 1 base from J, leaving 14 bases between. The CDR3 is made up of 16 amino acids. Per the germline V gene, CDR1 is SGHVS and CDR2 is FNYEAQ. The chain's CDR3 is CASSLRGTGSQETQYF. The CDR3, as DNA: TGTGCCAGCAGCTTACGGGGCACAGGGTCCCAAGAGACCCAGTACTTC. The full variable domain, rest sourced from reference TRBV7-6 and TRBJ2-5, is GAGVSQSPRYKVTKRGQDVALRCDPISGHVSLYWYRQALGQGPEFLTYFNYEAQQDKSGLPNDRFSAERPEGSISTLTIQRTEQRDSAMYRCASSLRGTGSQETQYFGPGTRLLVL.

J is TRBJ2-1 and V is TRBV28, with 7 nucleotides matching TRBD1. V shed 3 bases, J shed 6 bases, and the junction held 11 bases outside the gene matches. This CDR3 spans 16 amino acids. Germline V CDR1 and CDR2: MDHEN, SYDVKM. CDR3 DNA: TGTGCCAGCAGTTTCACCGGGACAGTAAGGCTCAATGAGCAGTTCTTC. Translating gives CASSFTGTVRLNEQFF. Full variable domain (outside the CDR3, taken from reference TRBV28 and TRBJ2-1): DVKVTQSSRYLVKRTGEKVFLECVQDMDHENMFWYRQDPGLGLRLIYFSYDVKMKEKGDIPEGYSVSREKKERFSLILESASTNQTSMYLCASSFTGTVRLNEQFFGPGTRLTVL.

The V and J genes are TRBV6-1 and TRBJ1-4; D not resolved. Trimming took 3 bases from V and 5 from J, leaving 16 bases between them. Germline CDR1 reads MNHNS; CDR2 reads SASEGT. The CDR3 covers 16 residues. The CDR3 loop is CASSDPLGGYNEKLFF. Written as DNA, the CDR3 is TGTGCCAGCAGTGACCCGTTGGGAGGATACAATGAAAAACTGTTTTTT.

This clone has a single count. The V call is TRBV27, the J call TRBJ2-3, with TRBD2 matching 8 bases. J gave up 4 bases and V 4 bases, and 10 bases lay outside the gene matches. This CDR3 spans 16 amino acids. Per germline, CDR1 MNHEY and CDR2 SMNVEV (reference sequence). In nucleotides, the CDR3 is TGTGCCAGCAGTTGGGGAAGCGGGAGTAGCGCAGATACGCAGTATTTT. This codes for CASSWGSGSSADTQYF.

CDR3 nucleotides: TGCAGCGTTGACGTGACAGGGTCCAACAATGAGCAGTTCTTC. Encoded protein: CSVDVTGSNNEQFF. The V gene is TRBV29-1, the J gene TRBJ2-1, with 7 bases lining up with TRBD1. Germline loops: CDR1 SQVTM, CDR2 ANQGSEA. This CDR3 comprises 14 residues. The V and J ends lost 3 bases and 5 bases, in that order; junction bases with no gene match: 7.

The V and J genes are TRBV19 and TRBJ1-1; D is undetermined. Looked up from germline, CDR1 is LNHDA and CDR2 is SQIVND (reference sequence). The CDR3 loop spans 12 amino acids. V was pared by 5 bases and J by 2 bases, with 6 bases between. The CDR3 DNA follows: TGTGCCAGTAGTGCACACAACACTGAAGCTTTCTTT. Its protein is CASSAHNTEAFF.

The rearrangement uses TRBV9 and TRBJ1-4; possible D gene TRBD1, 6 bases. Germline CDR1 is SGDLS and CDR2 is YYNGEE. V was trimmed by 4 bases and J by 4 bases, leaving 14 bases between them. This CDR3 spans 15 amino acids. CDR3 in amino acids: CASSRIKDSNEKLFF. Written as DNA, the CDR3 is TGTGCCAGCAGCAGAATCAAGGACAGTAATGAAAAACTGTTTTTT.

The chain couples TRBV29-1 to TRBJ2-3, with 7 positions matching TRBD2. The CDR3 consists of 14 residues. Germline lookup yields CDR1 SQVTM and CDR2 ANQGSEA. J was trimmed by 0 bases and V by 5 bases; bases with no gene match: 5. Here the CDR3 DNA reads TGCAGCGTTCCTAGCGGTCCTAGCACAGATACGCAGTATTTT. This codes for CSVPSGPSTDTQYF.